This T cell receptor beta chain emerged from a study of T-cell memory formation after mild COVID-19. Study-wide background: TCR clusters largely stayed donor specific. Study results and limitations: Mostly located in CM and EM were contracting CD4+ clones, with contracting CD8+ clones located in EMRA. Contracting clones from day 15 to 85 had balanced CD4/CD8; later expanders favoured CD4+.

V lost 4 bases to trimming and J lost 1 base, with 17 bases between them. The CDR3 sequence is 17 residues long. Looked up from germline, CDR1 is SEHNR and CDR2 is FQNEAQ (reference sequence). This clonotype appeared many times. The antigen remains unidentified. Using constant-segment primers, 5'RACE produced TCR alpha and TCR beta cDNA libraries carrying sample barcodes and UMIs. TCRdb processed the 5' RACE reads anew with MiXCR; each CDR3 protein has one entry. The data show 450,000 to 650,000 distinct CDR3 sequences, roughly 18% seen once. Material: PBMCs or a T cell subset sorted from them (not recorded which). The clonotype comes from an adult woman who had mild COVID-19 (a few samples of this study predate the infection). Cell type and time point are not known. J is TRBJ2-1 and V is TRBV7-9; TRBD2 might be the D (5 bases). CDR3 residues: CASSSLLAGTSYNEQFF. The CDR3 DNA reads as TGTGCCAGCAGCTCCCTTCTTGCGGGTACGTCCTACAATGAGCAGTTCTTC.